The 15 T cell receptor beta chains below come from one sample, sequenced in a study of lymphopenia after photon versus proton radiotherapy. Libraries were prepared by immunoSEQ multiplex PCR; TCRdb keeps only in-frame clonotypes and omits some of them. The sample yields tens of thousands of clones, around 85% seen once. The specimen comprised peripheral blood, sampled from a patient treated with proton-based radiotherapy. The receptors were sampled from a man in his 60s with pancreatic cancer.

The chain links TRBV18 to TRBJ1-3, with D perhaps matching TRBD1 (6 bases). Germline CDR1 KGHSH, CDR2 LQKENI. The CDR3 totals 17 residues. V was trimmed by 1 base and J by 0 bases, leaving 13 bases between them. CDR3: CASSPLGQPYSGNTIYF. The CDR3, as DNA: TGTGCCAGCTCACCACTTGGACAGCCTTACTCTGGAAACACCATATATTTT.

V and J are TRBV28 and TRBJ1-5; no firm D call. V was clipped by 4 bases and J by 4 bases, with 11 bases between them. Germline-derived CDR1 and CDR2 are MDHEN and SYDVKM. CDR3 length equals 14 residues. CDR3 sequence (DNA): TGTGCCAGCAGTTCACGACGGGGTAATCAGCCCCAGCATTTT. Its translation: CASSSRRGNQPQHF.

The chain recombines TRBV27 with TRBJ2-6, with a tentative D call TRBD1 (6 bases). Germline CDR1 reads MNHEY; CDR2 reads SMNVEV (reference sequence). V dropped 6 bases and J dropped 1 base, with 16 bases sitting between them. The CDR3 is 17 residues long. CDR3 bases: TGTGCCAGCAGCTCGATTACGCAGGGGTCTGGGGCCAACGTCCTGACTTTC. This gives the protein CASSSITQGSGANVLTF.

The CDR3 DNA follows: TGTGCCAGCAGTTCCAGAAACGAGCAGTACTTC. Its protein is CASSSRNEQYF. V and J are TRBV6-6 and TRBJ2-7, with unresolved D. Trimming removed 4 bases at V and 5 bases at J, with 6 bases between. This CDR3 has 11 residues. The germline CDR1 and CDR2 sequences are MNHNY and SVGAGI (reference sequence).

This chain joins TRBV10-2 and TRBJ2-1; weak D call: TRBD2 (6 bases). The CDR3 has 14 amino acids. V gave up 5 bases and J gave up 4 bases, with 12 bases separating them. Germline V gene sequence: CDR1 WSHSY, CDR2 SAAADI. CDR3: CASSSIGGYNEQFF. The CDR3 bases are TGCGCCAGCAGTAGCATCGGGGGATACAATGAGCAGTTCTTC.

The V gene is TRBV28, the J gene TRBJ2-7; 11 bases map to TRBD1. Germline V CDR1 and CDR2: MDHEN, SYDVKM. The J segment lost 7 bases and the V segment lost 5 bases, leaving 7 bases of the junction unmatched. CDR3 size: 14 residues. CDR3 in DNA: TGTGCCAGCAGTGCTGGACAGGGGGCGAGGGAGCAGTACTTC. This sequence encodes CASSAGQGAREQYF. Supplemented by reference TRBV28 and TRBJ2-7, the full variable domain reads DVKVTQSSRYLVKRTGEKVFLECVQDMDHENMFWYRQDPGLGLRLIYFSYDVKMKEKGDIPEGYSVSREKKERFSLILESASTNQTSMYLCASSAGQGAREQYFGPGTRLTVT.

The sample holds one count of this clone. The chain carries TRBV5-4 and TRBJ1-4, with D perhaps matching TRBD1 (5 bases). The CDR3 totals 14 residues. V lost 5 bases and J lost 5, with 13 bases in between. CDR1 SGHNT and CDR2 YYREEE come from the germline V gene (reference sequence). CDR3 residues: CASSTGGVNEKLFF. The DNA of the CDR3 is TGTGCCAGCAGTACCGGAGGGGTAAATGAAAAACTGTTTTTT.

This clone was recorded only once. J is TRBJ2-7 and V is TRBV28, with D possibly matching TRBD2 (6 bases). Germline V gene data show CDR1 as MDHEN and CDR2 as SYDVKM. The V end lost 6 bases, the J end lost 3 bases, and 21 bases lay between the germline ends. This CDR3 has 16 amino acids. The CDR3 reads CASSLPFRRERYEQYF. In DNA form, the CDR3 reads TGTGCCAGCAGCCTACCGTTTCGGCGGGAACGCTACGAGCAGTACTTC.

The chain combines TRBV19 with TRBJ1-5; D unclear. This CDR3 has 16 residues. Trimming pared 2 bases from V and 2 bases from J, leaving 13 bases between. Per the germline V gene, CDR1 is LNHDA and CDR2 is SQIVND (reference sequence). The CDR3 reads CASSIRSSGGNQPQHF. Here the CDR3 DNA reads TGTGCCAGTAGTATAAGGTCGTCCGGGGGCAATCAGCCCCAGCATTTT.

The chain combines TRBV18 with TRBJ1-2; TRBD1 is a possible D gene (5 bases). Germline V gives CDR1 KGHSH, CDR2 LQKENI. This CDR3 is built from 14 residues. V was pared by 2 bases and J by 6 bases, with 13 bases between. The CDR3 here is CASSPSREGDGYTF. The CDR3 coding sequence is TGTGCCAGCTCACCATCCAGGGAGGGTGATGGCTACACCTTC. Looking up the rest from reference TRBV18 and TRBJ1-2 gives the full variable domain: NAGVMQNPRHLVRRRGQEARLRCSPMKGHSHVYWYRQLPEEGLKFMVYLQKENIIDESGMPKERFSAEFPKEGPSILRIQQVVRGDSAAYFCASSPSREGDGYTFGSGTRLTVV.

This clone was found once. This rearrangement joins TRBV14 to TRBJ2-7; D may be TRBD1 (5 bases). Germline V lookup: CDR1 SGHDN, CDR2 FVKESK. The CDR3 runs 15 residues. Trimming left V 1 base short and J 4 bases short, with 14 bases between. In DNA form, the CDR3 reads TGTGCCAGCAGCCAAGTGTCACAGGACGGATACGAGCAGTACTTC. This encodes CASSQVSQDGYEQYF.

This CDR3 is CASHILAGGSYEQYF. The CDR3 coding sequence is TGTGCCAGCCATATCCTAGCGGGAGGCTCCTACGAGCAGTACTTC. The chain has TRBV6-5 and TRBJ2-7; TRBD2 matches at 11 bases. The length of the CDR3 is 15 residues. Unmatched junction bases numbered 6, after V lost 8 bases and J lost 0 bases. Looked up from germline, CDR1 is MNHEY and CDR2 is SVGAGI.

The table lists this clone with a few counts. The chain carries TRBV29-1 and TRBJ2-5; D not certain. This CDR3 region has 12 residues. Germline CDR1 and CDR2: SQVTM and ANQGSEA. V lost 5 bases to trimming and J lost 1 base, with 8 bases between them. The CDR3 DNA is TGCAGCGTTACACTAATCCAAGAGACCCAGTACTTC. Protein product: CSVTLIQETQYF.

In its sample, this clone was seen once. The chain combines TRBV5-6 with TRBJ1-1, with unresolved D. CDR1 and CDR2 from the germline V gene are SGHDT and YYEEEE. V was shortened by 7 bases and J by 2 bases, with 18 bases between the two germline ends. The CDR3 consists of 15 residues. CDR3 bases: TGTGCCAGCCTAGTTCTGAATTGGGTCAACACTGAAGCTTTCTTT. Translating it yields CASLVLNWVNTEAFF.

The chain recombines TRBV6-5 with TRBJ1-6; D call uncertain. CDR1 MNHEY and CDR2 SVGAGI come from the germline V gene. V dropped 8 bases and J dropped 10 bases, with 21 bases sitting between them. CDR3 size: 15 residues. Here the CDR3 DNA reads TGTGCCAGCTCCCTAGACCACCGAGATGGGTCACCCCTCCACTTT. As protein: CASSLDHRDGSPLHF.